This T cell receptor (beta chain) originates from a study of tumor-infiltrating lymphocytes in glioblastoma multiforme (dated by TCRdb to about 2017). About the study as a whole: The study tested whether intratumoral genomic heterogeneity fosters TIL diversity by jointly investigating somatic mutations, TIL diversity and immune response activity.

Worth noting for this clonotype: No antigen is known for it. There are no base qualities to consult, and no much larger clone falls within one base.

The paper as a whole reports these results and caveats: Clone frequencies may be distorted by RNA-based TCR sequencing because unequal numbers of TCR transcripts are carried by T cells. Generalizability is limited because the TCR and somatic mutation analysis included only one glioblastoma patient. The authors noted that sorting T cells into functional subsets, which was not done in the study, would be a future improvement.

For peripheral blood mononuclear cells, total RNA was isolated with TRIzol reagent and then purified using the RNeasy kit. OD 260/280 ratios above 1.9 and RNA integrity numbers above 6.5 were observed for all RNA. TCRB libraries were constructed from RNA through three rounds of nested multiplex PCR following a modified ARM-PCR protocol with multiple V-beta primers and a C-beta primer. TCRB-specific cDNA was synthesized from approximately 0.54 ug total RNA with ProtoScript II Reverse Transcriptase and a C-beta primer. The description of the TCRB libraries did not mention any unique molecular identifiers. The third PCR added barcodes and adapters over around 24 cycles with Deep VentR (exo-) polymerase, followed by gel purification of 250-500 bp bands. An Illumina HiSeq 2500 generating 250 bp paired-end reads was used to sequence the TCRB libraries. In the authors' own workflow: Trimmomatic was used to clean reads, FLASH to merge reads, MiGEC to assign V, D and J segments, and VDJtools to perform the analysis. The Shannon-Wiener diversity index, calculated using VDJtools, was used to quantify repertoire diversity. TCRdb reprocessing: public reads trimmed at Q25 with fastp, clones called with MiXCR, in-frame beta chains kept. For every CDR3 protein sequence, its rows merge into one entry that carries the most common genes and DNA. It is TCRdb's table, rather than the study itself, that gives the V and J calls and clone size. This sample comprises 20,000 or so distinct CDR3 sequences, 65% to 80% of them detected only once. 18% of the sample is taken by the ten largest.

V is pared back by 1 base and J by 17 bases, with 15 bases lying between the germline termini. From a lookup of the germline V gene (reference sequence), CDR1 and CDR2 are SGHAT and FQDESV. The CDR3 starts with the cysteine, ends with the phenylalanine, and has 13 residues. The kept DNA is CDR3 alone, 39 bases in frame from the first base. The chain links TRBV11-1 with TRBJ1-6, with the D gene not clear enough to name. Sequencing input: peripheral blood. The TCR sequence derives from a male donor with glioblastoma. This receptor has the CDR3 CASSLEVSSPFHF. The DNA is TGTGCCAGCAGCTTAGAAGTCTCGTCGCCGTTCCACTTT.